The next 27 T cell receptor beta chains were all read from a single sample in a study of blood T cells in healthy people across ages. Next came a second PCR, run for about 7 to 12 cycles, which used a sample-barcoded 5' primer along with a J-beta primer mix. TCRdb redid the calling of the 5' RACE reads with MiXCR, one entry per CDR3 protein. The data contain about 800,000 distinct CDR3 sequences, 20% to 25% of them singletons. This sample also appeared in a second study, on T cells of mothers and their children.

What was sequenced was blood. Receptor source: a boy between 10 and 17 years old in good health.

The chain is built from TRBV28 and TRBJ1-1; D unclear. Germline V CDR1 and CDR2: MDHEN, SYDVKM. The CDR3 length is 15 residues. V was clipped by 0 bases and J by 0 bases, with 8 bases between them. The CDR3 loop reads CASSLWAPMNTEAFF. The CDR3 region has the DNA TGTGCCAGCAGTTTATGGGCGCCTATGAACACTGAAGCTTTCTTT.

The V and J genes are TRBV5-5 and TRBJ2-7; 8 nucleotides line up with TRBD1. This CDR3 is built from 14 residues. The germline CDR1 and CDR2 sequences are SGHKS and YYEKEE (reference sequence). The V segment lost 3 bases and the J segment 3 bases; nucleotides outside the gene matches: 5. DNA of the CDR3: TGTGCCAGCAGCTGGGGACAGGAAGTCTACGAGCAGTACTTC. It specifies CASSWGQEVYEQYF. The full variable domain, completed using reference TRBV5-5 and TRBJ2-7, is DAGVTQSPTHLIKTRGQQVTLRCSPISGHKSVSWYQQVLGQGPQFIFQYYEKEERGRGNFPDRFSARQFPNYSSELNVNALLLGDSALYLCASSWGQEVYEQYFGPGTRLTVT.

This clonotype has more than one count but fewer than ten. The genes are TRBV7-9 and TRBJ2-3, with TRBD2 identical over 7 bases. Unmatched junction bases numbered 5, after V lost 2 bases and J lost 0 bases. The CDR3 totals 16 residues. Germline CDR1 and CDR2: SEHNR and FQNEAQ (reference sequence). The CDR3 DNA sequence: TGTGCCAGCAGCTTACGGTTGCGGGGGAGCACAGATACGCAGTATTTT. This sequence encodes CASSLRLRGSTDTQYF.

V gene TRBV11-2 combines with J gene TRBJ2-7; D unresolved. V was cut by 3 bases and J by 5 bases, with 11 bases left in between. The CDR3 runs to 13 residues. Germline CDR1 SGHAT, CDR2 FQNNGV. This chain's CDR3 is CASSFWGRDEQYF. The CDR3 DNA follows: TGTGCCAGCAGCTTTTGGGGTCGGGACGAGCAGTACTTC.

The rearrangement joins TRBV29-1 to TRBJ2-7, with D possibly TRBD1 on 6 matching bases. CDR3 length equals 14 residues. Per the germline V gene, CDR1 is SQVTM and CDR2 is ANQGSEA. The germline V and J ends were trimmed by 4 bases and 1 base, with 14 bases remaining between them. Here the CDR3 DNA reads TGCAGCGTTGTGAACAGGGACGGTTCCTACGAGCAGTACTTC. Its protein product is CSVVNRDGSYEQYF.

The chain links TRBV20-1 to TRBJ2-5; 13 positions agree with TRBD2. The end of the DNA aligns better with TRBJ2-7, so the J call may be wrong. Looked up from germline, CDR1 is DFQATT and CDR2 is SNEGSKA (reference sequence). This CDR3 is 14 amino acids long. The CDR3 is CSAILAGGSYEQYF. The CDR3 DNA is TGCAGTGCTATACTAGCGGGGGGGAGCTACGAGCAGTACTTC.

The chain joins TRBV20-1 to TRBJ2-5, with TRBD1 as a possible D gene (6 bases). Matching the DNA end better, TRBJ2-1 makes the J call doubtful. Germline values: CDR1 DFQATT, CDR2 SNEGSKA (reference sequence). The CDR3 runs to 13 residues. Here the CDR3 DNA reads TGCAGTGCTAGACTAGGGGGTGAGGATGAGCAGTTCTTC. It translates to CSARLGGEDEQFF.

This clonotype was observed a handful of times. This chain joins TRBV20-1 and TRBJ2-7, with unresolved D. V shed 5 bases and J shed 2 bases, with 10 bases lying between them. There are 12 residues in the CDR3. Looked up from germline, CDR1 is DFQATT and CDR2 is SNEGSKA (reference sequence). The CDR3 coding sequence is TGCAGTGCTTTGGACGGTACCTACGAGCAGTACTTC. This sequence encodes CSALDGTYEQYF.

This sequence joins TRBV28 and TRBJ2-7; 9 bases map to TRBD1. CDR1 MDHEN and CDR2 SYDVKM come from the germline V gene. The CDR3 has 15 residues. The V segment lost 5 bases and the J segment 0 bases; nucleotides outside the gene matches: 5. The CDR3 nucleotides read TGTGCCAGCAGTCTACGGGACAGGGACTCCTACGAGCAGTACTTC. Protein sequence: CASSLRDRDSYEQYF.

The rearrangement links TRBV24-1 to TRBJ2-1; 10 positions match TRBD2. Germline V gives CDR1 KGHDR, CDR2 SFDVKD. CDR3 length equals 16 residues. Losses at the gene ends were 0 bases for V and 3 bases for J; bases not matched to a gene: 1. In DNA form, the CDR3 reads TGTGCCACCAGTGATTTGCAGCGGGGGGGCTACAATGAGCAGTTCTTC. Translation: CATSDLQRGGYNEQFF.

This chain joins TRBV7-9 and TRBJ2-3; 8 nucleotides line up with TRBD2. CDR1 and CDR2 (germline): SEHNR, FQNEAQ (reference sequence). V shed 5 bases and J 4 bases; nucleotides not matched to a gene: 14. The CDR3 loop spans 17 amino acids. CDR3: CASSEKKSGSLADTQYF. For the CDR3, the DNA is TGTGCCAGCAGCGAAAAAAAGAGCGGGAGCTTGGCAGATACGCAGTATTTT. The full variable domain, in which reference TRBV7-9 and TRBJ2-3 provide the parts outside the CDR3, is DTGVSQNPRHKITKRGQNVTFRCDPISEHNRLYWYRQTLGQGPEFLTYFQNEAQLEKSRLLSDRFSAERPKGSFSTLEIQRTEQGDSAMYLCASSEKKSGSLADTQYFGPGTRLTVL.

This chain joins TRBV6-2 or TRBV6-3 and TRBJ2-7, with D unclear. Germline CDR1 and CDR2: MNHEY and SVGEGT. The CDR3 totals 16 residues. The V gene lost 0 bases and the J gene lost 0 bases, with 12 bases spanning the gap. The CDR3 DNA reads as TGTGCCAGCAGTTACTCGCCGTACGGTGGCTCCTACGAGCAGTACTTC. Protein sequence: CASSYSPYGGSYEQYF.

The table lists this clonotype with a few counts. The V gene is TRBV29-1, the J gene TRBJ2-5, with 13 positions matching TRBD2. The J call may not be correct, given that the DNA end is closer to TRBJ2-7. CDR3 length: 14 residues. Germline CDR1 SQVTM, CDR2 ANQGSEA. In DNA form, the CDR3 reads TGCAGCGTCTCCTCGGGACTAGCGGGACCCGAGCAGTACTTC. Protein product: CSVSSGLAGPEQYF.

This clonotype was counted between two and nine times. V is TRBV5-1 and J is TRBJ2-1; D possibly corresponds to TRBD1 (5 bases). In germline, CDR1 is SGHRS, CDR2 YFSETQ. The CDR3 is made up of 16 amino acids. V was clipped by 1 base and J by 0 bases, with 11 bases between them. CDR3 nucleotides: TGCGCCAGCAGCTTGCAGACAGAGAGCTCCTACAATGAGCAGTTCTTC. Protein sequence: CASSLQTESSYNEQFF.

This chain joins TRBV7-2 and TRBJ2-1; D possibly corresponds to TRBD2 (6 bases). V dropped 0 bases and J dropped 0 bases, with 18 bases sitting between them. Per the germline V gene, CDR1 is SGHTA and CDR2 is FQGNSA. CDR3 size: 19 residues. This CDR3 is CASSLAYSSSASSYNEQFF. The CDR3 DNA is TGTGCCAGCAGCTTAGCTTACTCGTCTAGCGCGAGCTCCTACAATGAGCAGTTCTTC.

This clonotype was detected a few times. The V and J genes are TRBV6-2 or TRBV6-3 and TRBJ2-1; a possible D gene is TRBD1 (5 bases). Deletions cut 5 bases from V and 7 bases from J, with 9 bases between. CDR3 length equals 12 residues. Germline-derived CDR1 and CDR2 are MNHEY and SVGEGT. The chain's CDR3 is CASSQQANEQFF. CDR3 DNA sequence: TGTGCCAGCAGTCAACAGGCGAATGAGCAGTTCTTC.

Of note for this clonotype: A junction end diverges from the germline sequence, so it may reflect a read error. The rearrangement links TRBV7-3 to TRBJ2-3; 9 nucleotides align to TRBD2. The CDR3 covers 15 residues. The germline V gene has CDR1 SGHTA and CDR2 FQGTGA. CDR3 bases: TGTGCTAGCAGTTCTAGCGGGGACAACACAGATACGCAGTATTTT. It yields the protein CASSSSGDNTDTQYF.

The chain employs TRBV7-2 and TRBJ2-3, with 7 positions matching TRBD2. The germline V gene encodes CDR1 SGHTA and CDR2 FQGNSA. This CDR3 has 14 residues. J was trimmed by 4 bases and V by 5 bases; bases with no gene match: 6. The CDR3: CASSKGGRADTQYF. The CDR3 DNA follows: TGTGCCAGCAGCAAGGGAGGGAGGGCAGATACGCAGTATTTT.

The chain employs TRBV5-1 and TRBJ1-2, with D maybe TRBD1 (6 bases). The germline V and J ends were trimmed by 2 bases and 7 bases, with 12 bases remaining between them. Germline values: CDR1 SGHRS, CDR2 YFSETQ. The CDR3 spans 13 residues. The CDR3 coding sequence is TGCGCCAGCAGCTTACAACCAGGGGTTGGCTACACCTTC. It specifies CASSLQPGVGYTF.

This clonotype was seen only a few times. Because the CDR3's place on the DNA is in doubt, the DNA is left out and the CDR3 is given as listed by TCRdb. The J gene is TRBJ2-7, the V gene TRBV4-2; the table's D call of TRBD2 was not tested on the DNA. Germline loops: CDR1 LGHNA, CDR2 YNFKEQ. Including both end residues, the CDR3 is 15 amino acids long. This chain's CDR3 is CASSQVASGSYEQHF.

In its sample, this clonotype was seen a few times. The chain is built from TRBV20-1 and TRBJ1-2; 8 bases align to TRBD1. The CDR3 contains 14 residues. J was trimmed by 6 bases and V by 6 bases; bases with no gene match: 12. Germline CDR1 and CDR2: DFQATT and SNEGSKA (reference sequence). The CDR3 loop is CSAHELDRDHGYTF. The CDR3 region has the DNA TGCAGTGCCCATGAACTGGACAGGGATCATGGCTACACCTTC.

This clonotype turned up a few times. The rearrangement uses TRBV11-2 and TRBJ1-4, with TRBD1 matching over 9 bases. This CDR3 is 18 amino acids long. Germline values: CDR1 SGHAT, CDR2 FQNNGV. Trimming removed 4 bases from V and 8 bases from J; junction bases left unmatched: 17. CDR3 sequence (DNA): TGTGCCAGCAGCTCCCCCCGGGACAGGGCTATCCGCGGGGAAAAACTGTTTTTT. Translating it yields CASSSPRDRAIRGEKLFF.

V is TRBV28 and J is TRBJ1-2, with D perhaps matching TRBD1 (6 bases). V was cut by 9 bases and J by 4 bases, with 15 bases left in between. The V gene's germline CDR1 is MDHEN and CDR2 SYDVKM. CDR3 length: 13 residues. In DNA, the CDR3 is TGTGCCAGTAGGTTGCGGACAGCCTATGGCTACACCTTC. Amino acid sequence: CASRLRTAYGYTF.

The chain carries TRBV5-1 and TRBJ2-7, with D perhaps matching TRBD2 (5 bases). V lost 2 bases, J lost 5 bases, and 11 bases lay in between. The CDR3 runs 13 residues. Germline CDR1 and CDR2: SGHRS and YFSETQ. The CDR3 nucleotides read TGCGCCAGCAGCTTCTTCGGACTTGACGAGCAGTACTTC. It is translated as CASSFFGLDEQYF.

This clonotype has just one count. V is TRBV6-2 or TRBV6-3 and J is TRBJ1-2; D is uncertain. The CDR3 sequence is 14 residues long. V lost 3 bases, J lost 8 bases, and 16 bases lay in between. CDR1 and CDR2 (germline): MNHEY, SVGEGT. The CDR3 region has the DNA TGTGCCAGCAGTTATTTCCCCTACGCTGGGGGCTACACCTTC. It specifies CASSYFPYAGGYTF.

This clonotype came up a few times. The CDR3 region is CASSLSLTGTEAFF. For the CDR3, the DNA is TGTGCCAGCAGTTTAAGTTTAACAGGGACTGAAGCTTTCTTT. V and J are TRBV28 and TRBJ1-1; the D gene is possibly TRBD1 (6 bases). The ends were cut back, 2 bases at V and 5 bases at J, with 12 bases in the middle. CDR3 length equals 14 residues. Looked up from germline, CDR1 is MDHEN and CDR2 is SYDVKM.

This rearrangement joins TRBV15 to TRBJ2-2; D gene unclear. Germline V gene data show CDR1 as LNHNV and CDR2 as YYDKDF (reference sequence). The V end was cut by 0 bases, the J end by 4 bases, with 9 bases between. The CDR3 has 15 amino acids. The CDR3, as DNA: TGTGCCACCAGCAGAGATTCGATTGTCACCGGGGAGCTGTTTTTT. Its protein product is CATSRDSIVTGELFF.